The 7 T cell receptor beta chains below were found in one sample sequenced in a study of blood T cell repertoires in COVID-19. The repertoire was sequenced with immunoSEQ multiplex PCR; TCRdb's copy has only in-frame clones and lacks some. The sample holds roughly 160,000 clones, approximately 88% seen once. The specimen sequenced was PBMCs or T cells enriched from blood (not recorded which). These receptors came from a woman aged 55-70 years who had recovered from COVID-19.

The V and J genes are TRBV28 and TRBJ1-2; D is perhaps TRBD1 (5 bases). CDR3 length: 17 amino acids. V was pared by 8 bases and J by 2 bases, with 24 bases between. Germline CDR1 MDHEN, CDR2 SYDVKM. DNA of the CDR3: TGTGCCAGCTCCCCCGGGGGAAATCAGGAGGGGAACTATGGCTACACCTTC. Translating gives CASSPGGNQEGNYGYTF.

V usage is TRBV7-2 and J usage is TRBJ2-3; D gene unclear. Germline V gene sequence: CDR1 SGHTA, CDR2 FQGNSA. The V end lost 0 bases, the J end lost 4 bases, and 11 bases lay between the germline ends. CDR3 length equals 15 residues. Here the CDR3 reads CASSLAVFRSDTQYF. DNA for the CDR3: TGTGCCAGCAGCTTAGCGGTATTCAGGTCAGATACGCAGTATTTT.

This rearrangement joins TRBV5-1 to TRBJ1-2; TRBD1 matches at 10 bases. The germline CDR1 and CDR2 sequences are SGHRS and YFSETQ. This CDR3 contains 13 residues. The V and J ends lost 4 bases and 8 bases, in that order; junction bases with no gene match: 5. The CDR3 coding sequence is TGCGCCAGCAGCCCGGGGACAGGGGAAGGCTACACCTTC. It is translated as CASSPGTGEGYTF.

The rearrangement links TRBV19 to TRBJ2-1, with no clear D. Trimming shortened V by 1 base and J by 7 bases, and 8 bases separated the two germline ends. CDR1 is LNHDA, CDR2 SQIVND, per germline (reference sequence). The length of the CDR3 is 13 residues. The CDR3 bases are TGTGCCAGTAGTATAGGAGGTGATAATGAGCAGTTCTTC. Protein product: CASSIGGDNEQFF.

This clone has more than one count but fewer than ten. The genes are TRBV6-1 and TRBJ1-2; D might be TRBD1 (5 bases). CDR1 MNHNS and CDR2 SASEGT come from the germline V gene. V gave up 1 base and J gave up 7 bases, with 13 bases separating them. This CDR3 is built from 14 residues. The CDR3: CASSEDRGRFGYTF. CDR3 nucleotide sequence: TGTGCCAGCAGTGAAGATAGGGGCCGATTTGGCTACACCTTC.

This clone was seen only a few times. CDR3 bases: TGTGCCAGCAGTGAGTGGGAGGAGCAGTACTTC. Its protein is CASSEWEEQYF. The chain uses TRBV2 and TRBJ2-7, with TRBD2 as a possible D gene (5 bases). V was trimmed by 3 bases and J by 7 bases, leaving 7 bases between them. The germline gives CDR1 SNHLY, CDR2 FYNNEI. CDR3 length: 11 amino acids.

V and J are TRBV5-1 and TRBJ2-1; 7 nucleotides agree with TRBD2. Germline V gives CDR1 SGHRS, CDR2 YFSETQ. The CDR3 contains 14 residues. With 7 bases clipped from V and 1 base from J, the junction kept 5 bases outside the gene matches. CDR3 protein: CASGLSGSYNEQFF. The CDR3 coding sequence is TGCGCCAGCGGACTTAGCGGGTCCTACAATGAGCAGTTCTTC.